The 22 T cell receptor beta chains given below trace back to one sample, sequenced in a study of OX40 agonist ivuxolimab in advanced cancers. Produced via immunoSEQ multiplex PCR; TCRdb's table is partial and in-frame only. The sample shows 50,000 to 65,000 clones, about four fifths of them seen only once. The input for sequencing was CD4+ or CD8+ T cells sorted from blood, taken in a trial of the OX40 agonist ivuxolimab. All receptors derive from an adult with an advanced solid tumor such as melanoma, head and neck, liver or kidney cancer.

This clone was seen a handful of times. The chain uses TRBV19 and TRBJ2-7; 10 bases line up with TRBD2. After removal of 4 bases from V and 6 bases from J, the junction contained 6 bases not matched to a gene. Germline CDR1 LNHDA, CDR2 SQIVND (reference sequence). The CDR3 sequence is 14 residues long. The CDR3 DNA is TGTGCCAGTAGTAAAACTAGCGGGGTAGGCGAGCAGTACTTC. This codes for CASSKTSGVGEQYF.

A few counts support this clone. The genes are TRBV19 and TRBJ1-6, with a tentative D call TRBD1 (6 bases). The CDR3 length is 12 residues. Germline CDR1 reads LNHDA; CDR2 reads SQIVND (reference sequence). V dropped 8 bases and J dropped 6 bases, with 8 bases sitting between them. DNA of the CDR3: TGTGCCAGTGGGGACATTAATTCACCCCTCCACTTT. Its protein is CASGDINSPLHF.

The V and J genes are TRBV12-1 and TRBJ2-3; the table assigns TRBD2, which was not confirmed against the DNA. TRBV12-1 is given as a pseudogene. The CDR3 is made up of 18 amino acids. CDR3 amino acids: CASSHQGGLAGVKDTQYF. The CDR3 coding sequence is TGTGCCAGCAGCCACCAAGGTGGGCTAGCGGGGGTGAAAGATACGCAGTATTTT.

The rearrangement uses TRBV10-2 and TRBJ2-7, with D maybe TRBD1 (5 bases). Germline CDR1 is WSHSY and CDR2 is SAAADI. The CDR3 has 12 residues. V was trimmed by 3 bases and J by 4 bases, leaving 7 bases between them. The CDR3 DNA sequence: TGCGCCAGCAGTGAAGGGGCGTACGAGCAGTACTTC. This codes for CASSEGAYEQYF.

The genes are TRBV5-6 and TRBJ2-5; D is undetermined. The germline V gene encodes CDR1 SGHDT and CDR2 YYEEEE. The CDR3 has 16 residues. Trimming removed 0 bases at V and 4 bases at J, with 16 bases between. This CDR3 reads CASSLEMKAQRETQYF. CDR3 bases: TGTGCCAGCAGCTTGGAGATGAAGGCACAACGAGAGACCCAGTACTTC.

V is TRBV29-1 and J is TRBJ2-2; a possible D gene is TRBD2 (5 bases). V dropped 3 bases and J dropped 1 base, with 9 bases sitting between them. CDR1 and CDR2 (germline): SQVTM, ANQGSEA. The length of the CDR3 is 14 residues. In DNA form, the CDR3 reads TGCAGCGTTGATTTCGGAGGGAACACCGGGGAGCTGTTTTTT. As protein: CSVDFGGNTGELFF.

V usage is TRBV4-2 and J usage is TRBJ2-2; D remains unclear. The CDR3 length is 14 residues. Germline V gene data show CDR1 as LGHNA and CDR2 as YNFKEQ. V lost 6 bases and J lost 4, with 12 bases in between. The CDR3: CASSLDPLTGELFF. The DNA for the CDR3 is TGTGCCAGCAGTTTGGACCCCCTCACCGGGGAGCTGTTTTTT.

The CDR3 protein is CASSGLTTYEQYF. DNA for the CDR3: TGTGCCAGCAGTGGCTTGACTACCTACGAGCAGTACTTC. V gene TRBV2 combines with J gene TRBJ2-5; TRBD2 might be the D (5 bases). The J call may not be correct, given that the DNA end is closer to TRBJ2-7. The CDR3 spans 13 residues. CDR1 and CDR2 from the germline V gene are SNHLY and FYNNEI.

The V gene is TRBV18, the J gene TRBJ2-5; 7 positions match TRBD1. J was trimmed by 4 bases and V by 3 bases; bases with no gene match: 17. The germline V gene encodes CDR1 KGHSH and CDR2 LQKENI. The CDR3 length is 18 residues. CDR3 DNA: TGTGCCAGCTCACCGAGAAAGGCTTGGACAGACAGGGCAGAGACCCAGTACTTC. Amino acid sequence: CASSPRKAWTDRAETQYF.

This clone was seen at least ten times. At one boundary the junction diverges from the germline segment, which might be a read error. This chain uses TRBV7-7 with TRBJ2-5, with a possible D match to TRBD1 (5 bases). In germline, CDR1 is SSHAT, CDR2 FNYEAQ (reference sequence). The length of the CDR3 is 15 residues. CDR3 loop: CASSLQARDGETQYF. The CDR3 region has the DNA TGTGCTAGCAGCTTACAAGCCAGGGATGGAGAGACCCAGTACTTC.

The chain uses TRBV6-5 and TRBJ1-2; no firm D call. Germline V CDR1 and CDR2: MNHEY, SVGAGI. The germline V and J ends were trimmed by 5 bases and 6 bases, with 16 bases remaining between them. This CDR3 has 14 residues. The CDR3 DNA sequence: TGTGCCAGCAGTCGAGGACCTCCAGCCAATGGCTACACCTTC. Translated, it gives CASSRGPPANGYTF.

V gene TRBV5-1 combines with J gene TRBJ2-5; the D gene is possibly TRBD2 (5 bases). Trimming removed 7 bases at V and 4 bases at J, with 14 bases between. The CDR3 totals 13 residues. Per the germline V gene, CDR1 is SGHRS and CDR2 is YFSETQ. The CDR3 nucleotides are TGCGCCAGCCGACTCGGGGTGAGAGAGACCCAGTACTTC. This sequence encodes CASRLGVRETQYF.

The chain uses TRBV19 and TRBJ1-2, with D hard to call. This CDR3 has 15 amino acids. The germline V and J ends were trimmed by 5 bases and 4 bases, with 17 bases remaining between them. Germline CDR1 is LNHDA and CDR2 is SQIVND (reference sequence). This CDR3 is CASSLRQSFVYGYTF. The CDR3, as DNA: TGTGCCAGTAGTCTCCGGCAGTCGTTCGTCTATGGCTACACCTTC.

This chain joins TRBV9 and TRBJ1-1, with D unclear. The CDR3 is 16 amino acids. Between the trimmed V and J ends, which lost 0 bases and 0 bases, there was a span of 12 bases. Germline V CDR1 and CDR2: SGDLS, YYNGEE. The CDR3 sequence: CASSVDGGRMNTEAFF. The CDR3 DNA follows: TGTGCCAGCAGCGTAGACGGCGGAAGAATGAACACTGAAGCTTTCTTT.

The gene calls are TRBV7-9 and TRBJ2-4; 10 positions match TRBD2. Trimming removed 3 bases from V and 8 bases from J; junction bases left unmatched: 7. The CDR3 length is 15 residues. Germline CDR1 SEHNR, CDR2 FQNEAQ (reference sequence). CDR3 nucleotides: TGTGCCAGCAGCTTCCAGAGCGGGGGGGATTACATTCAGTACTTC. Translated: CASSFQSGGDYIQYF.

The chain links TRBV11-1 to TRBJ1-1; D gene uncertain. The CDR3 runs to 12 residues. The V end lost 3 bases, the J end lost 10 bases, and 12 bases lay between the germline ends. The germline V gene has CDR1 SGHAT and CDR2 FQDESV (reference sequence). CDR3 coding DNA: TGTGCCAGCAGCTTCCCGGGCAGCGGAGCTTTCTTT. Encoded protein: CASSFPGSGAFF.

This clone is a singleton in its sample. CDR3 amino acids: CAWSVAGTEAFF. The CDR3 coding sequence is TGTGCCTGGAGTGTAGCGGGCACTGAAGCTTTCTTT. The chain has TRBV30 and TRBJ1-1, with D uncertain. Deletions cut 0 bases from V and 4 bases from J, with 6 bases between. CDR1 and CDR2 from the germline V gene are GTSNPN and SVGIG (reference sequence). The CDR3 is made up of 12 amino acids. Complete variable domain (other parts from reference TRBV30 and TRBJ1-1): SQTIHQWPATLVQPVGSPLSLECTVEGTSNPNLYWYRQAAGRGLQLLFYSVGIGQISSEVPQNLSASRPQDRQFILSSKKLLLSDSGFYLCAWSVAGTEAFFGQGTRLTVV.

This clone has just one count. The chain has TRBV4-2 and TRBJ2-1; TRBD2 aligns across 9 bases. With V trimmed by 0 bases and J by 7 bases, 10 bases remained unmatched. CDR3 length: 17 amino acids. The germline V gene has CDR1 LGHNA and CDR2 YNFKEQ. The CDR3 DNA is TGTGCCAGCAGCCAAGAATTTACGGCGGGGGGGCTGAATGAGCAGTTCTTC. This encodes CASSQEFTAGGLNEQFF.

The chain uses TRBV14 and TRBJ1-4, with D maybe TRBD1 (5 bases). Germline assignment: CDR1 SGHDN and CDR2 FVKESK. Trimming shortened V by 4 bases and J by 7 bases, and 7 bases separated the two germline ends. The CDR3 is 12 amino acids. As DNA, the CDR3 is TGTGCCAGCAGCCGGGGCCTTGAAAAACTGTTTTTT. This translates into CASSRGLEKLFF.

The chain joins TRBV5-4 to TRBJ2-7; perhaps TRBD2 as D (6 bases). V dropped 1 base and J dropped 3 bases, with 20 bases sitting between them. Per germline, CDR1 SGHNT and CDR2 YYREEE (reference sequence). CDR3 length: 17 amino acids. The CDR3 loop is CASSLPPHGAGLYEQYF. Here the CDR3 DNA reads TGTGCCAGCAGCTTGCCCCCCCATGGGGCGGGGCTCTACGAGCAGTACTTC.

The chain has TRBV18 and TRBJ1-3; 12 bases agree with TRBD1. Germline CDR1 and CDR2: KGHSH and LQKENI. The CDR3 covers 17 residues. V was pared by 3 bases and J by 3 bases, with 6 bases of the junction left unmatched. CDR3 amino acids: CASSPTRDRGLGNTIYF. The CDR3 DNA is TGTGCCAGCTCACCGACAAGGGACAGGGGGCTTGGAAACACCATATATTTT.

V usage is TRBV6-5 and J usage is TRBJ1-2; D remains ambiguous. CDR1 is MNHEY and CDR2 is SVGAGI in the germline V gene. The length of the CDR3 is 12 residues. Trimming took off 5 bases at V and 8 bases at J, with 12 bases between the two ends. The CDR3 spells CASSRSGSGYTF. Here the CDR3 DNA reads TGTGCCAGCAGTCGATCGGGGAGCGGCTACACCTTC.